A single sample is the source of the 20 T cell receptor beta chains below, sequenced in a study of vaccination effects on CD4 cells after COVID-19. Sequencing followed a ViraFEST assay step that expanded antigen-specific CD4+ T cells with viral peptide pools. With about ten days of culture completed, CD4+ T cells were isolated. The person was diagnosed with PCR-confirmed SARS-CoV-2 infection between March and December 2020. Repertoires were generated with immunoSEQ multiplex PCR, while TCRdb's copy carries only in-frame clones and drops some. The sample shows around 26,000 clones, around 82% of them seen only once. The antigens these receptors bind are not known. Here the sequenced sample was CD4+ T cells from PBMCs cultured with HCoV-NL63 spike peptides, taken before COVID-19 vaccination. The source is a human donor who had a prior SARS-CoV-2 infection.

The rearrangement links TRBV20-1 to TRBJ1-3, with D hard to call. V shed 5 bases and J shed 4 bases, with 6 bases lying between them. This CDR3 is 11 amino acids long. Germline V gene sequence: CDR1 DFQATT, CDR2 SNEGSKA (reference sequence). The CDR3 spells CSAPRGNTIYF. CDR3 coding DNA: TGCAGTGCTCCGCGGGGAAACACCATATATTTT.

The chain couples TRBV6-5 to TRBJ1-2; the D gene is possibly TRBD1 (6 bases). CDR1 and CDR2 from the germline V gene are MNHEY and SVGAGI. The CDR3 is 11 amino acids. The V end was cut by 6 bases, the J end by 6 bases, with 8 bases between. In DNA form, the CDR3 reads TGTGCCAGCAGACACAGGGATGGCTACACCTTC. It translates to CASRHRDGYTF.

V is TRBV5-6 and J is TRBJ2-1; D is perhaps TRBD2 (5 bases). The V end was cut by 4 bases, the J end by 9 bases, with 11 bases between. The germline gives CDR1 SGHDT, CDR2 YYEEEE. This CDR3 spans 12 amino acids. The CDR3 reads CASSRHRGEQFF. The CDR3, as DNA: TGTGCCAGCAGCCGCCACCGGGGTGAGCAGTTCTTC.

The rearrangement links TRBV15 to TRBJ1-4; no clear D. Germline-derived CDR1 and CDR2 are LNHNV and YYDKDF (reference sequence). Trimming removed 1 base at V and 7 bases at J, with 7 bases between. This CDR3 contains 13 residues. Here the CDR3 reads CATSRGRLEKLFF. The CDR3 region has the DNA TGTGCCACCAGCAGAGGGAGGCTTGAAAAACTGTTTTTT.

This chain joins TRBV7-9 and TRBJ2-6, with D hard to call. The CDR3 is 19 amino acids. Trimming removed 4 bases from V and 0 bases from J, with 19 bases in between. Germline V gives CDR1 SEHNR, CDR2 FQNEAQ (reference sequence). CDR3: CASSSFPGWRHSGANVLTF. As DNA, the CDR3 is TGTGCCAGCAGCTCTTTCCCCGGATGGCGACACTCTGGGGCCAACGTCCTGACTTTC.

This rearrangement joins TRBV5-8 to TRBJ2-7; the match to TRBD2 covers 16 bases. CDR1 SGHTS and CDR2 YDEGEE come from the germline V gene. The V and J ends lost 4 bases and 4 bases, in that order; junction bases with no gene match: 8. The CDR3 is made up of 17 amino acids. The CDR3, as DNA: TGTGCCAGCAGCCTACTCGGGACTAGCGGGGGGGCATACGAGCAGTACTTC. Residues: CASSLLGTSGGAYEQYF.

The chain has TRBV5-1 and TRBJ2-5, with 10 nucleotides matching TRBD1. This CDR3 spans 17 amino acids. V trimming: 4 bases; J trimming: 5 bases; junction bases outside the gene matches: 14. The germline V gene has CDR1 SGHRS and CDR2 YFSETQ. CDR3 DNA: TGCGCCAGCAGCGCACAGGGGACAGGGGCGATTCGGGAGACCCAGTACTTC. Translation gives CASSAQGTGAIRETQYF.

The V and J genes are TRBV5-1 and TRBJ2-5; D is perhaps TRBD1 or TRBD2 (5 bases each). Germline assignment: CDR1 SGHRS and CDR2 YFSETQ. V lost 3 bases and J lost 2, with 11 bases in between. CDR3 size: 14 residues. The CDR3 region is CASSSRDPQETQYF. CDR3 DNA: TGCGCCAGCAGCTCCCGGGACCCTCAAGAGACCCAGTACTTC.

V is TRBV6-4 and J is TRBJ2-1; a possible D gene is TRBD2 (5 bases). Germline V gives CDR1 MRHNA, CDR2 SNTAGT. The CDR3 length is 15 residues. Trimming removed 6 bases at V and 0 bases at J, with 12 bases between. Here the CDR3 reads CASRREPSSYNEQFF. The CDR3 region has the DNA TGTGCCAGCAGGAGGGAACCCAGCTCCTACAATGAGCAGTTCTTC.

The V call is TRBV7-4, the J call TRBJ1-5, with TRBD1 as a possible D gene (5 bases). This CDR3 comprises 17 residues. Germline V gene data show CDR1 as SGHVT and CDR2 as SQSDAQ. V dropped 6 bases and J dropped 0 bases, with 18 bases sitting between them. The CDR3 bases are TGTGCCAGCAGTTGGGGGTTACTGGGGGGTAGCAATCAGCCCCAGCATTTT. It translates to CASSWGLLGGSNQPQHF.

The chain employs TRBV18 and TRBJ1-1; tentatively, D is TRBD1 (5 bases). The germline V gene encodes CDR1 KGHSH and CDR2 LQKENI. The CDR3 loop spans 15 amino acids. Trimming left V 2 bases short and J 6 bases short, with 16 bases between. CDR3 DNA sequence: TGTGCCAGCTCACCAATAAGGGACGGAGCTGCTGAAGCTTTCTTT. It encodes CASSPIRDGAAEAFF.

This chain joins TRBV6-5 and TRBJ2-1, with 9 bases matching TRBD1. The J segment lost 7 bases and the V segment lost 3 bases, leaving 10 bases of the junction unmatched. Germline V lookup: CDR1 MNHEY, CDR2 SVGAGI. This CDR3 is built from 16 residues. CDR3 protein: CASSYSWDRAGNEQFF. The CDR3 region has the DNA TGTGCCAGCAGTTATTCTTGGGACAGGGCAGGAAATGAGCAGTTCTTC.

This clone was seen just once. The CDR3 DNA follows: TGTGCCAGCGGGAAAGGGGGGAGGGCCTCGGGAAACATTCAGTACTTC. This sequence encodes CASGKGGRASGNIQYF. The rearrangement uses TRBV9 and TRBJ2-4, with D possibly matching TRBD2 (7 bases). The ends were cut back, 7 bases at V and 6 bases at J, with 23 bases in the middle. Germline values: CDR1 SGDLS, CDR2 YYNGEE. This CDR3 is 16 amino acids long.

The chain couples TRBV14 to TRBJ2-3; unclear D gene. Trimming left V 1 base short and J 2 bases short, with 10 bases between. The CDR3 length is 15 residues. CDR1 and CDR2 (germline): SGHDN, FVKESK. DNA for the CDR3: TGTGCCAGCAGCCAAGTGGTTTATCCCACAGATACGCAGTATTTT. It translates to CASSQVVYPTDTQYF. Full variable domain (rest looked up from reference TRBV14 and TRBJ2-3): EAGVTQFPSHSVIEKGQTVTLRCDPISGHDNLYWYRRVMGKEIKFLLHFVKESKQDESGMPNNRFLAERTGGTYSTLKVQPAELEDSGVYFCASSQVVYPTDTQYFGPGTRLTVL.

The chain has TRBV5-1 and TRBJ1-6; TRBD1 matches 12 bases. The CDR3 has 19 amino acids. The ends lost 4 bases at V and 5 bases at J; junction bases unmatched: 13. The germline CDR1 and CDR2 sequences are SGHRS and YFSETQ. CDR3 in amino acids: CASSLTVLGTGGHNSPLHF. CDR3 bases: TGCGCCAGCAGCCTTACTGTTCTTGGGACAGGGGGCCATAATTCACCCCTCCACTTT.

The J gene is TRBJ1-5, the V gene TRBV19; D is unresolved. V was pared by 0 bases and J by 2 bases, with 8 bases between. Per the germline V gene, CDR1 is LNHDA and CDR2 is SQIVND (reference sequence). This CDR3 spans 15 amino acids. CDR3: CASSIEGRGNQPQHF. CDR3 nucleotides: TGTGCCAGTAGTATAGAAGGTCGGGGCAATCAGCCCCAGCATTTT.

The rearrangement links TRBV12-3 or TRBV12-4 to TRBJ2-3; D unclear. CDR3 length: 11 amino acids. V gave up 3 bases and J gave up 4 bases, with 2 bases separating them. The CDR3 bases are TGTGCCAGCAGTTTTTCAGATACGCAGTATTTT. Translated: CASSFSDTQYF.

This clone was seen once. The genes are TRBV7-9 and TRBJ2-7, with 10 bases matching TRBD2. J lost 1 base, V lost 6 bases, and 3 bases had no gene match. The CDR3 is 14 residues long. Germline loops: CDR1 SEHNR, CDR2 FQNEAQ (reference sequence). The CDR3 loop reads CASRRTSGSYEQYF. The CDR3 nucleotides read TGTGCCAGCAGAAGGACTAGCGGTTCCTACGAGCAGTACTTC.

The chain couples TRBV6-5 to TRBJ1-1; TRBD1 might be the D (6 bases). CDR1 is MNHEY and CDR2 is SVGAGI in the germline V gene. The CDR3 runs 13 residues. V lost 7 bases, J lost 3 bases, and 12 bases lay in between. The DNA of the CDR3 is TGTGCCAGCATTCGGGGGGCGTACACTGAAGCTTTCTTT. Protein: CASIRGAYTEAFF.

V and J are TRBV18 and TRBJ1-6; D is undetermined. The CDR3 is 18 residues long. V lost 6 bases to trimming and J lost 0 bases, with 18 bases between them. The germline V gene has CDR1 KGHSH and CDR2 LQKENI. The CDR3: CASSPSGYHNSYNSPLHF. CDR3 in DNA: TGTGCCAGCTCCCCTTCGGGATACCATAACTCCTATAATTCACCCCTCCACTTT.